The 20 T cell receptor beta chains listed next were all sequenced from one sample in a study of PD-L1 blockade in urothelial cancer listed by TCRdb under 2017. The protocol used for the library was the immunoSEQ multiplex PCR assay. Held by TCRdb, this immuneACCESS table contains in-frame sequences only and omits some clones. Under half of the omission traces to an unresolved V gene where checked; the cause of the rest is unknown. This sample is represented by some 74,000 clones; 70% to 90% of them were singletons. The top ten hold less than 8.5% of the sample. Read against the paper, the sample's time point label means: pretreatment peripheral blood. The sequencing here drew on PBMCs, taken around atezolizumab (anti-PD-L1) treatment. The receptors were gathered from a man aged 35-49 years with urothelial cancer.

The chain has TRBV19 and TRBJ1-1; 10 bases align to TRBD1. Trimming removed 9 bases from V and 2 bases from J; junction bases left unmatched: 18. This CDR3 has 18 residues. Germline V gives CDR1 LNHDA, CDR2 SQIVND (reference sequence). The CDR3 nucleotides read TGTGCCAGCGAGGCGGGGACAGGGGAAAGGTTGAGAAACACTGAAGCTTTCTTT. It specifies CASEAGTGERLRNTEAFF.

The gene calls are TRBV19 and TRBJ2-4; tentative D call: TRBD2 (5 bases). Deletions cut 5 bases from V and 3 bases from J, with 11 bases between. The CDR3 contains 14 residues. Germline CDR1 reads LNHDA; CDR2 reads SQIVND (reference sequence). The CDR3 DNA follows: TGTGCCAGTAGTTCTCTAGGAGGCAAAAACATTCAGTACTTC. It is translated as CASSSLGGKNIQYF.

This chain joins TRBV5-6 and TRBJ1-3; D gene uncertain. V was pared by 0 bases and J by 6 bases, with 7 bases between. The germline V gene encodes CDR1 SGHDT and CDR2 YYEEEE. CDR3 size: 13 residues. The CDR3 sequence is CASSLAGENTIYF. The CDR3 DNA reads TGTGCCAGCAGCTTGGCCGGGGAAAACACCATATATTTT.

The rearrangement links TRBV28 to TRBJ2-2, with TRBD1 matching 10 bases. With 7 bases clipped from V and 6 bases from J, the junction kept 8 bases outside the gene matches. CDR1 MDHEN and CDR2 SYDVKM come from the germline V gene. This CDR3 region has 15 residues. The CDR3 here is CASTSGTGDPGELFF. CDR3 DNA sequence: TGTGCCAGCACCTCCGGGACAGGGGACCCCGGGGAGCTGTTTTTT.

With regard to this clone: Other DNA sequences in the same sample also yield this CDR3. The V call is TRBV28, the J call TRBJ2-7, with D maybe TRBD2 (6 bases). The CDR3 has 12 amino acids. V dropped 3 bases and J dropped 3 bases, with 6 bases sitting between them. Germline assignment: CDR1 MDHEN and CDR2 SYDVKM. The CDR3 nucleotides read TGTGCCAGCAGTTTGACTAGCTACGAGCAGTACTTC. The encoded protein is CASSLTSYEQYF.

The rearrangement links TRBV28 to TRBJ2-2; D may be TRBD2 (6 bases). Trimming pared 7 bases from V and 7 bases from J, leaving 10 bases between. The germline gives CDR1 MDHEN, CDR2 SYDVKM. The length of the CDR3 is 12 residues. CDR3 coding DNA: TGTGCCAGCAAGCGGGTCGGCGGGGAGCTGTTTTTT. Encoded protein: CASKRVGGELFF.

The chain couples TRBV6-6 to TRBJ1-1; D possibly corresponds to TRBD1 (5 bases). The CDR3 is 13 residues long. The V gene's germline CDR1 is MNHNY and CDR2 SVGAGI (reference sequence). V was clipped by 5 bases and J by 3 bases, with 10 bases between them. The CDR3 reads CASSDPGDTEAFF. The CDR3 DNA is TGTGCCAGCAGTGACCCGGGGGACACTGAAGCTTTCTTT.

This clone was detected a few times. CDR3 loop: CSVARVMNTEAFF. The DNA for the CDR3 is TGCAGCGTTGCTCGGGTCATGAACACTGAAGCTTTCTTT. The chain recombines TRBV29-1 with TRBJ1-1; D is unresolved. V lost 4 bases and J lost 0, with 9 bases in between. This CDR3 has 13 amino acids. The germline CDR1 and CDR2 sequences are SQVTM and ANQGSEA.

CDR3 residues: CAAVGGAGYTF. For the CDR3, the DNA is TGTGCCGCCGTAGGGGGCGCGGGCTACACCTTC. The V gene is TRBV28, the J gene TRBJ1-2, with 7 bases lining up with TRBD1. The V segment lost 11 bases and the J segment 8 bases; nucleotides outside the gene matches: 8. The CDR3 loop spans 11 amino acids. Germline V CDR1 and CDR2: MDHEN, SYDVKM.

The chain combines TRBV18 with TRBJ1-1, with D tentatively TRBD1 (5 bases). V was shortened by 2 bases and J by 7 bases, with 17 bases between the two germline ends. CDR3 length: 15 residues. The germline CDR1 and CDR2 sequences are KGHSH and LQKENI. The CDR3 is CASSPWLTRQGEAFF. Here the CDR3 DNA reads TGTGCCAGCTCACCATGGCTAACAAGGCAGGGTGAAGCTTTCTTT.

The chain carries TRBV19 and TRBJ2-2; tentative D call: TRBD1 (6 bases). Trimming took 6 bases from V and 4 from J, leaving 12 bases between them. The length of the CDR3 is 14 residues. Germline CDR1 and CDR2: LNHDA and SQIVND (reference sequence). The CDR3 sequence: CASSMGQSTGELFF. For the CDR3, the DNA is TGTGCCAGTAGCATGGGACAATCCACCGGGGAGCTGTTTTTT.

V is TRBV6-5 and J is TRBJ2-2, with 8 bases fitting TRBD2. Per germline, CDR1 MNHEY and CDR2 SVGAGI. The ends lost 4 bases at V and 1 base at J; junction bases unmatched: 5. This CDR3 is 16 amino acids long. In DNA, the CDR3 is TGTGCCAGCAGTTCCACTAGCGGCCAGAACACCGGGGAGCTGTTTTTT. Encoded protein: CASSSTSGQNTGELFF.

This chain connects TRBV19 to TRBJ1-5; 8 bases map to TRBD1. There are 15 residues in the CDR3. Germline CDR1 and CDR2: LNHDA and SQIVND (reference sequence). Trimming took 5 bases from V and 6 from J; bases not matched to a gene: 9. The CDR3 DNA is TGTGCCAGTAGTCTCGGACAGGGCGGGGGTCAGCCCCAGCATTTT. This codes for CASSLGQGGGQPQHF.

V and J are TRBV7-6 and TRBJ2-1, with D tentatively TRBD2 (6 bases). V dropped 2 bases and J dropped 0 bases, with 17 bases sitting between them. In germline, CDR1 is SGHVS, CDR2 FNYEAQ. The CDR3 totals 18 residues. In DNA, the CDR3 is TGTGCCAGCAGCTTACCGCGGGACTTCCGGAGCTCCTACAATGAGCAGTTCTTC. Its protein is CASSLPRDFRSSYNEQFF. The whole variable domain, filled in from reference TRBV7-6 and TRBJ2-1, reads GAGVSQSPRYKVTKRGQDVALRCDPISGHVSLYWYRQALGQGPEFLTYFNYEAQQDKSGLPNDRFSAERPEGSISTLTIQRTEQRDSAMYRCASSLPRDFRSSYNEQFFGPGTRLTVL.

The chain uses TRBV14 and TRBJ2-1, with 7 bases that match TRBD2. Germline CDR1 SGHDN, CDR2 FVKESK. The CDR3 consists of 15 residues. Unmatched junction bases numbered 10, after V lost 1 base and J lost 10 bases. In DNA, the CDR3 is TGTGCCAGCAGCCAAGGTATTACTAGCGCGGGGGAGCAGTTCTTC. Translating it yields CASSQGITSAGEQFF. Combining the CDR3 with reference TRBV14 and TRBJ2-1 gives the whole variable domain EAGVTQFPSHSVIEKGQTVTLRCDPISGHDNLYWYRRVMGKEIKFLLHFVKESKQDESGMPNNRFLAERTGGTYSTLKVQPAELEDSGVYFCASSQGITSAGEQFFGPGTRLTVL.

CDR3 sequence (DNA): TGTGCCAGCCGCAGACAGGGGGCAGGGGAGCAGTACTTC. This codes for CASRRQGAGEQYF. This chain links TRBV11-2 with TRBJ2-7; 10 bases are a match to TRBD1. CDR1 is SGHAT, CDR2 FQNNGV, per germline. The V segment lost 8 bases and the J segment 7 bases; nucleotides outside the gene matches: 8. The CDR3 runs 13 residues.

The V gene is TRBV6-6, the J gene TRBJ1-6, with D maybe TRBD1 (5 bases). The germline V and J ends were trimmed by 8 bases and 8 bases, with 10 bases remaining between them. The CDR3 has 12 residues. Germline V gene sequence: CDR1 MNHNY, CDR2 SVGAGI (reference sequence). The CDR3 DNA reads TGTGCCAGCGGGACTGGAGATTCACCCCTCCACTTT. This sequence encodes CASGTGDSPLHF.

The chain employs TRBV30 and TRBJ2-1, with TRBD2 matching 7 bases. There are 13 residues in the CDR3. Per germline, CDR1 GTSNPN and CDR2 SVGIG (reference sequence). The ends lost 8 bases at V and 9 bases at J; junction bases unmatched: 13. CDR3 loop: CAREEQLRSEQFF. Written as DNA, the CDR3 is TGTGCCCGGGAGGAACAGTTACGGAGTGAGCAGTTCTTC.

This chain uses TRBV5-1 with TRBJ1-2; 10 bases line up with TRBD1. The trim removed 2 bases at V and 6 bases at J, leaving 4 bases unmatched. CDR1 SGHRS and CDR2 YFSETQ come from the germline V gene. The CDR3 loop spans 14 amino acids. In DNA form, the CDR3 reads TGCGCCAGCAGCTTCGGACAGGGGGTTCATGGCTACACCTTC. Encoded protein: CASSFGQGVHGYTF.

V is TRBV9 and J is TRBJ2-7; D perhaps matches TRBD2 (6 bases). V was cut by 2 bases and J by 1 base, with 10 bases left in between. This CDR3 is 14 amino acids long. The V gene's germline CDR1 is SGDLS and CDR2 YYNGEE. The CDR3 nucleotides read TGTGCCAGCAGCGTCGGGGGTATTTCCTACGAGCAGTACTTC. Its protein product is CASSVGGISYEQYF.